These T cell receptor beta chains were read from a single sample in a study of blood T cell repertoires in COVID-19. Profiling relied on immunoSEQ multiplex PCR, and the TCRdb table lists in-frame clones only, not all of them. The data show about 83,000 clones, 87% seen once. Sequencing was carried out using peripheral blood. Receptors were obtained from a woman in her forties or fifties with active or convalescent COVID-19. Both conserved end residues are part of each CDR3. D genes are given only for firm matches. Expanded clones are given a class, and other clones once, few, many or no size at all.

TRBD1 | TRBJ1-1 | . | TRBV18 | CASSLKTGGTEAFF | TGTGCCAGCTCATTAAAGACAGGGGGCACTGAAGCTTTCTTT
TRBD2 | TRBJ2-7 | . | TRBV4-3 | CASSPGLAGDYEQYF | TGCGCCAGCAGCCCAGGACTAGCGGGGGACTACGAGCAGTACTTC
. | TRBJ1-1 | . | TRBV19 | CASSPGGHTEAFF | TGTGCCAGTAGCCCGGGGGGGCACACTGAAGCTTTCTTT
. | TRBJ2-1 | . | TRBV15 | CATSYLVNEQFF | TGTGCCACCAGCTATCTTGTCAATGAGCAGTTCTTC
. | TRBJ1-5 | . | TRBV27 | CASSFLGGSNQPQHF | TGTGCCAGCAGTTTCCTAGGGGGTAGCAATCAGCCCCAGCATTTT
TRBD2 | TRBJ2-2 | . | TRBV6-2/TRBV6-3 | CASSYQRGGTGELFF | TGTGCCAGCAGTTACCAGCGGGGTGGCACCGGGGAGCTGTTTTTT
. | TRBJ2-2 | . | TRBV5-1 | CASSHTWAGSNTGELFF | TGCGCCAGCAGTCACACATGGGCAGGATCCAACACCGGGGAGCTGTTTTTT
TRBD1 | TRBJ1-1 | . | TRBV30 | CAWSVGDRGNTEAFF | TGTGCCTGGAGTGTAGGGGACAGGGGGAACACTGAAGCTTTCTTT
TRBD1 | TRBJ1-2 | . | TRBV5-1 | CASSLGTGNNYGYTF | TGCGCCAGCAGCTTGGGGACAGGGAATAACTATGGCTACACCTTC
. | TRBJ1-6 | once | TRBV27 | CASSITGTVTSPLHF | TGTGCCAGCAGTATTACAGGGACGGTTACTTCACCCCTCCACTTT
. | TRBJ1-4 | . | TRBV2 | CASSEGTGFGEKLFF | TGTGCCAGCAGTGAAGGGACGGGGTTTGGTGAAAAACTGTTTTTT
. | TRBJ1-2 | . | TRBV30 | CAWDDTGTGYTF | TGTGCCTGGGACGATACAGGGACTGGCTACACCTTC
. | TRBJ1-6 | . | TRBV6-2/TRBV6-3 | CASSRGTANSPLHF | TGTGCCAGCAGTCGCGGGACGGCCAATTCACCCCTCCACTTT
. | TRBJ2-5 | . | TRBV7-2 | CASSYGRGETQYF | TGTGCCAGCAGCTATGGGAGAGGGGAGACCCAGTACTTC
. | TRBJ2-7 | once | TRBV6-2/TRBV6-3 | CASSLRQDSYEQYF | TGTGCCAGCAGCCTTCGACAGGATTCCTACGAGCAGTACTTC
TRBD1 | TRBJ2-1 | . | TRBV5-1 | CASSSPTGPPYNEQFF | TGCGCCAGCAGCTCCCCGACAGGGCCACCCTACAATGAGCAGTTCTTC
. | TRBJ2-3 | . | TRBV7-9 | CASSSWGDRTDTQYF | TGTGCCAGCAGCTCATGGGGGGATCGCACAGATACGCAGTATTTT
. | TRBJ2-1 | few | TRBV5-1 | CASSFPSGSYNEQFF | TGCGCCAGCAGCTTCCCGTCAGGGTCCTACAATGAGCAGTTCTTC
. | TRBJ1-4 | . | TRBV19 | CASSIVAGLEKLFF | TGTGCCAGTAGTATAGTCGCCGGACTGGAAAAACTGTTTTTT
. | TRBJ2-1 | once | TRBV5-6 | CASSSTGFDEQFF | TGTGCCAGCAGCAGTACAGGATTCGATGAGCAGTTCTTC
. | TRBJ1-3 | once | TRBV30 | CAWSGRIGNTIYF | TGTGCCTGGAGTGGGAGGATAGGAAACACCATATATTTT
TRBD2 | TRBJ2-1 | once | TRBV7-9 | CASRPFLAGALQFF | TGTGCCAGCAGGCCTTTTCTAGCGGGGGCACTTCAGTTCTTC
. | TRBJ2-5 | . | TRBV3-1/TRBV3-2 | CASSQDPRMMKSRGAYQETQYF | TGTGCCAGCAGCCAAGATCCTAGGATGATGAAAAGTCGGGGGGCGTATCAAGAGACCCAGTACTTC
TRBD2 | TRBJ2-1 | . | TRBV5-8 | CASSFNRGGVYNEQFF | TGTGCCAGCAGCTTCAACCGCGGGGGGGTTTACAATGAGCAGTTCTTC
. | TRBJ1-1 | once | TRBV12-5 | CASGLGPDARGNSEAFF | TGTGCTAGTGGTTTGGGGCCAGACGCCCGGGGGAATTCTGAAGCTTTCTTT
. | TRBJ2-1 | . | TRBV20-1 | CSASAGARYNEQFF | TGCAGTGCTAGTGCAGGGGCGAGGTACAATGAGCAGTTCTTC
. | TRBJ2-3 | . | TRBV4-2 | CASSQDQSTDTQYF | TGTGCCAGCAGCCAAGATCAAAGCACAGATACGCAGTATTTT